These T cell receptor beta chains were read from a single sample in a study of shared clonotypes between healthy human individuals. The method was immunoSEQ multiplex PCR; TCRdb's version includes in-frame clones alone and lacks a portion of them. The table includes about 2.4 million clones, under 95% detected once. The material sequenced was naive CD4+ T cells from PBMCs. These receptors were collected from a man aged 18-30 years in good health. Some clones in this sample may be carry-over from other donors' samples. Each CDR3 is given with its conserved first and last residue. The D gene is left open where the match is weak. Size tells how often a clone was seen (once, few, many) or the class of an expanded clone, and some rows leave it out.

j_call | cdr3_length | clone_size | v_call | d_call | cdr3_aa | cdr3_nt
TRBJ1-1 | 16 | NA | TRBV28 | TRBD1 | CASSLAPGTGGTEAFF | TGTGCCAGCAGTTTGGCTCCCGGGACAGGGGGCACTGAAGCTTTCTTT
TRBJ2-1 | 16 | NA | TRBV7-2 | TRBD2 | CASRKALAGGLNEQFF | TGTGCCAGCAGAAAAGCATTAGCGGGAGGCCTCAATGAGCAGTTCTTC
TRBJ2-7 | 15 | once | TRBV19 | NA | CASSIPGKSSYEQYF | TGTGCCAGTAGTATCCCTGGGAAAAGCTCCTACGAGCAGTACTTC
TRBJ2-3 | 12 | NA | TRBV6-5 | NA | CASSDRTDTQYF | TGTGCCAGCAGTGACCGCACAGATACGCAGTATTTT
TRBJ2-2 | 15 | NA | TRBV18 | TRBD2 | CASIRPGGTLPELFF | TGTGCCAGCATCCGACCCGGGGGGACCCTGCCGGAGCTGTTTTTT
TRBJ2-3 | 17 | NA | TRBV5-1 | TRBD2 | CASSLGGASGSTDTQYF | TGCGCCAGCAGCTTGGGGGGGGCTAGCGGGAGTACAGATACGCAGTATTTT
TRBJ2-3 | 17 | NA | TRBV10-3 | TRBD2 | CAISELAGGSSTDTQYF | TGTGCCATCAGTGAATTAGCGGGGGGCTCTAGCACAGATACGCAGTATTTT
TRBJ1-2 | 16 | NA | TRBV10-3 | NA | CAISGSLMGGHYGYTF | TGTGCCATCAGTGGGAGCTTGATGGGTGGACACTATGGCTACACCTTC
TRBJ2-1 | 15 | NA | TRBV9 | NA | CASSIEGFTYNEQFF | TGTGCCAGCAGTATAGAGGGTTTCACCTACAATGAGCAGTTCTTC
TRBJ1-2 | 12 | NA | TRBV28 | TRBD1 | CASSQFRDSGLF | TGTGCCAGCAGCCAATTCCGGGACAGTGGCCTCTTC
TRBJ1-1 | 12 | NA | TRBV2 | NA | CASRGDDTEAFF | TGTGCCAGTCGAGGGGATGACACTGAAGCTTTCTTT
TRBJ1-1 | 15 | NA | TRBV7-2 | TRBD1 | CASSLIRQGSSEAFF | TGTGCCAGCAGCTTAATCCGACAGGGGAGTAGTGAAGCTTTCTTT
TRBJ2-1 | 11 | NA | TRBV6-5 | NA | CASSRNNEQFF | TGTGCCAGCAGCCGCAACAATGAGCAGTTCTTC
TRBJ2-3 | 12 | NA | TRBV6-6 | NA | CASSPQRDTQYF | TGTGCCAGCAGTCCCCAGCGGGATACGCAGTATTTT
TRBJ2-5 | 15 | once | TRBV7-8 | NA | CASSLVSRDGETQYF | TGTGCCAGCAGCTTAGTGTCGCGGGACGGGGAGACCCAGTACTTC
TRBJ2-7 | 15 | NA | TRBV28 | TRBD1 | CASSIGTGLPYEQYF | TGTGCCAGCAGTATTGGGACAGGCCTCCCCTACGAGCAGTACTTC
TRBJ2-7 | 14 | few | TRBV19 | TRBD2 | CASSRLAGVYEQYF | TGTGCCAGTAGTCGGTTAGCGGGAGTCTACGAGCAGTACTTC